The rows below give T cell receptor beta chains drawn from one sample of a study of metastatic and nonmetastatic thyroid tumors. Via MiXCR, TCRdb re-called the PCR reads. The table shows over 13,000 clones, with 24% occurring only once. The specimen sequenced was tumor tissue. These receptors all come from a female donor with papillary thyroid cancer or a benign thyroid nodule (not recorded which). Some clones in this sample may be carry-over from other donors' samples. Both conserved end residues are part of each CDR3. A D gene is named only where the DNA matches it firmly. Rows give clone size only sometimes, using once, few, many, or a class for an expanded clone.

NA	NA	TRBJ1-1	TRBV6-1	TGTGCCAGCAGTGAAGTGGCCGAGGGGCCCAATGAAGCTTTCTTT	CASSEVAEGPNEAFF
TRBD2	NA	TRBJ2-7	TRBV20-1	TGCAGTGCTAGTGGAGCGGGGGGCTACGAGCAGTACTTC	CSASGAGGYEQYF
NA	medium-sized	TRBJ1-2	TRBV29-1	TGCAGCGTTGAGAGGAGTTGGACCTATGGCTACACCTTC	CSVERSWTYGYTF
TRBD1	NA	TRBJ2-7	TRBV27	TGTGCGAGCATTTTATCCAGGGGGAGCTACGAGCAGTACTTC	CASILSRGSYEQYF
NA	many	TRBJ1-1	TRBV4-1	TGCGCCAGCAGCAAAGGAGAGTACACAGGGAGGAGTTACACTGAAGCTTTCTTT	CASSKGEYTGRSYTEAFF
TRBD1	NA	TRBJ1-2	TRBV12-3/TRBV12-4	TGTGCCAGCAGTGCGGGACAGGGGGCCTATGGCTACACCTTC	CASSAGQGAYGYTF
TRBD2	many	TRBJ2-5	TRBV9	TGTGCCAGCAGCGGACCGGGACTAGCGGGAGACCGAGAGACCCAGTACTTC	CASSGPGLAGDRETQYF
NA	many	TRBJ1-5	TRBV28	TGTGCCAGCAGGCCGGGGGAATATAGCAATCAGCCCCAGCATTTT	CASRPGEYSNQPQHF
TRBD1	NA	TRBJ1-1	TRBV6-2/TRBV6-3	TGTGCCAGCAGTGCCCAGGGGGTGAACACTGAAGCTTTCTTT	CASSAQGVNTEAFF
NA	many	TRBJ1-3	TRBV18	TGTGCCAGCTCACCCCTCTCGGGGGACGGTGGAAACACCATATATTTT	CASSPLSGDGGNTIYF
NA	medium-sized	TRBJ1-1	TRBV6-5	TGTGCCAGCAGTTACCTGCAGGGCGAAGCTTTCTTT	CASSYLQGEAFF
NA	NA	TRBJ2-1	TRBV4-1	TGCGCCAGCAGCCTAAGAGACCTCCCTCTTTACAATGAGCAGTTCTTC	CASSLRDLPLYNEQFF